This T cell receptor beta chain appears in the sequencing data of a study of control samples from healthy donors and cancer patients. Unmatched junction bases numbered 12, after V lost 1 base and J lost 4 bases. The germline V gene encodes CDR1 LGHNA and CDR2 YNFKEQ. The CDR3 consists of 19 residues. Sequencing was performed with immunoSEQ multiplex PCR; in TCRdb, only in-frame clones are kept and a portion is missing. The sample includes some 77,000 clones, about 89% of them seen just once. The sample consisted of blood. The clonotype originates from an older woman in good health. This sequence joins TRBV4-2 and TRBJ2-3; TRBD2 matches 12 bases. The CDR3 protein is CASSQVVRTSGEPADTQYF. For the CDR3, the DNA is TGTGCCAGCAGCCAAGTTGTCCGGACTAGCGGGGAGCCGGCAGATACGCAGTATTTT.